Shown below are 29 T cell receptor beta chains from a single sample sequenced in a study of shared clonotypes between healthy human individuals. The method was immunoSEQ multiplex PCR; TCRdb's version includes in-frame clones alone and lacks a portion of them. Of about 1.1 million clones listed, 70% to 80% are singletons. Material: memory CD4+ T cells from PBMCs. The sample's subset: CD45RA-negative fraction. The receptors stem from a man younger than 35 in good health. Some clones in this sample may be carry-over from other donors' samples.

J is TRBJ2-1 and V is TRBV30; 8 positions agree with TRBD2. The junction had 4 bases not matched to a gene; V was cut back by 1 base and J by 8 bases. This CDR3 has 13 amino acids. The germline CDR1 and CDR2 sequences are GTSNPN and SVGIG (reference sequence). The CDR3 protein is CAWSAAGEYEQFF. The DNA for the CDR3 is TGTGCCTGGAGTGCAGCGGGAGAGTATGAGCAGTTCTTC.

The chain links TRBV27 to TRBJ2-7; 7 nucleotides agree with TRBD2. The CDR3 runs 13 residues. Germline values: CDR1 MNHEY, CDR2 SMNVEV (reference sequence). V gave up 6 bases and J gave up 2 bases; unmatched junction bases: 4. CDR3 loop: CASRRESAYEQYF. The CDR3 DNA follows: TGTGCCAGCAGGCGGGAGAGCGCCTACGAGCAGTACTTC.

The rearrangement links TRBV6-1 to TRBJ2-2, with D possibly TRBD2 on 6 matching bases. CDR1 is MNHNS, CDR2 SASEGT, per germline. CDR3 length: 17 residues. V was shortened by 4 bases and J by 8 bases, with 23 bases between the two germline ends. This chain's CDR3 is CASSAPDPGLLAGELFF. The DNA of the CDR3 is TGTGCCAGCAGTGCACCTGATCCGGGACTCCTTGCGGGGGAGCTGTTTTTT.

The chain joins TRBV5-8 to TRBJ2-3; the D gene is possibly TRBD1 (6 bases). With 4 bases removed from V and 5 bases from J, the gap between germline ends came to 17 bases. The CDR3 loop spans 15 amino acids. Germline V gene lookup returns CDR1 SGHTS and CDR2 YDEGEE. The CDR3 region is CASSPWTVLGDTQYF. The CDR3 nucleotides read TGTGCCAGCAGCCCCTGGACAGTTCTGGGAGATACGCAGTATTTT.

The chain couples TRBV7-9 to TRBJ2-1; D not certain. Germline CDR1 and CDR2: SEHNR and FQNEAQ (reference sequence). The CDR3 sequence is 12 residues long. Trimming pared 2 bases from V and 5 bases from J, leaving 4 bases between. DNA of the CDR3: TGTGCCAGCAGCTTACTCGACAATGAGCAGTTCTTC. Its translation is CASSLLDNEQFF.

Worth noting for this clone: A much larger clone differs from this one at a single base, so this may be a read error. The rearrangement joins TRBV5-6 to TRBJ1-2; D is ambiguous. The CDR3 is made up of 12 amino acids. Germline lookup yields CDR1 SGHDT and CDR2 YYEEEE. Trimming left V 0 bases short and J 7 bases short, with 7 bases between. In DNA, the CDR3 is TGTGCCAGCAGCTTGGGGGCCGCTGGCTACACCTTC. Amino acid sequence: CASSLGAAGYTF.

The J gene is TRBJ1-5, the V gene TRBV5-4; TRBD1 is a possible D gene (5 bases). The CDR3 length is 16 residues. From germline, CDR1 is SGHNT and CDR2 YYREEE (reference sequence). The V gene lost 4 bases and the J gene lost 2 bases, with 16 bases spanning the gap. CDR3 amino acids: CASSPGGRGGNQPQHF. The CDR3 DNA reads TGTGCCAGCAGCCCGGGTGGTAGGGGAGGCAATCAGCCCCAGCATTTT.

The chain couples TRBV10-1 to TRBJ1-1, with D unresolved. The CDR3 is 11 residues long. CDR1 is WNHNN and CDR2 is SYGVQD in the germline V gene (reference sequence). Trimming took off 2 bases at V and 7 bases at J, with 5 bases between the two ends. The CDR3 loop is CASSEDGEAFF. The DNA of the CDR3 is TGCGCCAGCAGTGAGGACGGTGAAGCTTTCTTT.

The chain links TRBV28 to TRBJ1-5; D is uncertain. Per the germline V gene, CDR1 is MDHEN and CDR2 is SYDVKM. V was pared by 4 bases and J by 5 bases, with 9 bases between. There are 13 residues in the CDR3. Written as DNA, the CDR3 is TGTGCCAGCAGTTCCGGGCCTTATCAGCCCCAGCATTTT. As protein: CASSSGPYQPQHF.

The rearrangement uses TRBV18 and TRBJ1-1; D is uncertain. Trimming removed 6 bases at V and 6 bases at J, with 11 bases between. Per the germline V gene, CDR1 is KGHSH and CDR2 is LQKENI. This CDR3 comprises 12 residues. CDR3 region: CASSGRFSEAFF. In DNA form, the CDR3 reads TGTGCCAGCTCGGGTAGGTTTTCTGAAGCTTTCTTT.

This clone was picked up one time. Mismatch with germline at one junction end may stem from a read error. The chain couples TRBV27 to TRBJ2-1; 9 positions agree with TRBD2. CDR3 length: 16 amino acids. Per germline, CDR1 MNHEY and CDR2 SMNVEV (reference sequence). CDR3 amino acids: CASSLSIAGVWNEQFF. CDR3 nucleotide sequence: TGTGCCAGCAGTCTATCTATAGCGGGAGTTTGGAATGAGCAGTTCTTC.

In DNA form, the CDR3 reads TGTGCCAGCAGACCGAGCGGGAGTCTCTACAATGAGCAGTTCTTC. Its protein product is CASRPSGSLYNEQFF. The V and J genes are TRBV7-9 and TRBJ2-1; TRBD2 matches 8 bases. Unmatched junction bases numbered 7, after V lost 6 bases and J lost 3 bases. Per germline, CDR1 SEHNR and CDR2 FQNEAQ (reference sequence). The CDR3 runs to 15 residues.

J is TRBJ1-4 and V is TRBV5-6, with D possibly matching TRBD1 (6 bases). Germline loops: CDR1 SGHDT, CDR2 YYEEEE. The CDR3 contains 14 residues. V dropped 2 bases and J dropped 4 bases, with 9 bases sitting between them. The CDR3 region is CASSFRGVNEKLFF. CDR3 nucleotide sequence: TGTGCCAGCAGCTTCAGGGGAGTTAATGAAAAACTGTTTTTT.

This clone was observed a single time. The J gene is TRBJ1-4, the V gene TRBV6-1; no clear D. This CDR3 has 14 residues. CDR1 and CDR2 from the germline V gene are MNHNS and SASEGT. Between the trimmed V and J ends, which lost 6 bases and 3 bases, there was a span of 11 bases. The CDR3 DNA is TGTGCCAGCAGAAACGTGGTGGCTAATGAAAAACTGTTTTTT. Its translation is CASRNVVANEKLFF.

The V call is TRBV10-1, the J call TRBJ2-1, with 12 bases aligning to TRBD1. V was clipped by 8 bases and J by 9 bases; unmatched bases: 5. From germline, CDR1 is WNHNN and CDR2 SYGVQD (reference sequence). The CDR3 covers 13 residues. The CDR3: CASQGQGAGEQFF. CDR3 nucleotides: TGCGCCAGCCAGGGACAGGGGGCCGGTGAGCAGTTCTTC.

The J gene is TRBJ1-2, the V gene TRBV7-9, with D unclear. V gave up 7 bases and J gave up 2 bases, with 11 bases separating them. CDR1 SEHNR and CDR2 FQNEAQ come from the germline V gene (reference sequence). The length of the CDR3 is 13 residues. The CDR3 DNA reads TGTGCCAGCACACTTACTAGCAACTATGGCTACACCTTC. Translation: CASTLTSNYGYTF.

The chain couples TRBV9 to TRBJ1-4; D remains unclear. Germline CDR1 reads SGDLS; CDR2 reads YYNGEE. V was pared by 0 bases and J by 8 bases, with 14 bases between. The CDR3 is 15 amino acids. This chain's CDR3 is CASSVAAGYGEKLFF. Written as DNA, the CDR3 is TGTGCCAGCAGCGTAGCTGCTGGGTACGGCGAAAAACTGTTTTTT.

This chain joins TRBV9 and TRBJ2-3; 10 bases match TRBD1. The CDR3 is 15 amino acids. The germline V gene encodes CDR1 SGDLS and CDR2 YYNGEE. The junction had 2 bases not matched to a gene; V was cut back by 1 base and J by 3 bases. The CDR3 DNA sequence: TGTGCCAGCAGCGTACGGACAGGGGGTACAGATACGCAGTATTTT. Protein sequence: CASSVRTGGTDTQYF.

This clone was observed a handful of times. The CDR3 sequence is CASSQPGTDTQYF. Here the CDR3 DNA reads TGCGCCAGCAGCCAACCGGGTACAGATACGCAGTATTTT. The chain carries TRBV4-1 and TRBJ2-3; D is unclear. The V and J ends lost 2 bases and 3 bases respectively, with 6 bases between them. Germline V lookup: CDR1 MGHRA, CDR2 YSYEKL. This CDR3 has 13 amino acids.

This clone was found once. This chain joins TRBV5-6 and TRBJ1-3; 9 bases align to TRBD1. The CDR3 spans 17 residues. With 4 bases clipped from V and 2 bases from J, the junction kept 10 bases outside the gene matches. Germline V gives CDR1 SGHDT, CDR2 YYEEEE. The chain's CDR3 is CASSRRTGVIAGNTIYF. DNA for the CDR3: TGTGCCAGCAGCCGGAGGACAGGGGTGATAGCTGGAAACACCATATATTTT.

This chain links TRBV7-3 with TRBJ1-2; the match to TRBD1 covers 7 bases. Germline CDR1 SGHTA, CDR2 FQGTGA. The ends lost 2 bases at V and 6 bases at J; junction bases unmatched: 3. This CDR3 is built from 13 residues. CDR3 region: CASSLQTGNGYTF. CDR3 bases: TGTGCCAGCAGCTTACAGACAGGGAATGGCTACACCTTC.

The chain recombines TRBV19 with TRBJ1-2, with a weak D call TRBD1 (5 bases). V lost 3 bases and J lost 4, with 15 bases in between. The germline V gene has CDR1 LNHDA and CDR2 SQIVND (reference sequence). The length of the CDR3 is 15 residues. DNA of the CDR3: TGTGCCAGTAGTATTTCGGGACGGCCTACCTATGGCTACACCTTC. Its protein product is CASSISGRPTYGYTF.

This clone was seen many times. The same CDR3 arises from other DNA sequences in this sample as well. The rearrangement uses TRBV7-9 and TRBJ2-5; the match to TRBD1 covers 9 bases. J gave up 2 bases and V 5 bases, and 9 bases lay outside the gene matches. CDR3 length: 16 residues. The V gene's germline CDR1 is SEHNR and CDR2 FQNEAQ (reference sequence). CDR3 amino acids: CASSPPPGQGQETQYF. CDR3 bases: TGTGCCAGCAGCCCCCCGCCGGGACAGGGACAAGAGACCCAGTACTTC. Supplemented by reference TRBV7-9 and TRBJ2-5, the full variable domain reads DTGVSQNPRHKITKRGQNVTFRCDPISEHNRLYWYRQTLGQGPEFLTYFQNEAQLEKSRLLSDRFSAERPKGSFSTLEIQRTEQGDSAMYLCASSPPPGQGQETQYFGPGTRLLVL.

This clone appeared a single time. The chain employs TRBV29-1 and TRBJ1-2; the D is unclear. The CDR3 sequence is 12 residues long. CDR1 SQVTM and CDR2 ANQGSEA come from the germline V gene. Between the trimmed V and J ends, which lost 7 bases and 4 bases, there was a span of 13 bases. This CDR3 reads CSARLSLYGYTF. CDR3 DNA: TGCAGCGCGCGGCTTTCGCTCTATGGCTACACCTTC.

This clone was seen more than once but under ten times. V usage is TRBV2 and J usage is TRBJ1-4; 8 positions match TRBD1. The CDR3 spans 15 residues. V gave up 6 bases and J gave up 3 bases; unmatched junction bases: 6. Germline CDR1 SNHLY, CDR2 FYNNEI. CDR3 in DNA: TGTGCCAGCAGCGGGCAGGGGGCTGCTAATGAAAAACTGTTTTTT. Encoded protein: CASSGQGAANEKLFF.

This clone was seen a few times. This sequence joins TRBV18 and TRBJ2-1, with D possibly called TRBD1 or TRBD2 (5 bases each). This CDR3 is built from 19 residues. Looked up from germline, CDR1 is KGHSH and CDR2 is LQKENI. The ends were cut back, 2 bases at V and 0 bases at J, with 20 bases in the middle. As DNA, the CDR3 is TGTGCCAGCTCACCATCGGTTGGGGGAGCGGCTAGCTCCTACAATGAGCAGTTCTTC. The encoded protein is CASSPSVGGAASSYNEQFF.

As to this clone: The sample contains more than one DNA sequence encoding this CDR3. The chain combines TRBV9 with TRBJ1-1, with 11 nucleotides matching TRBD1. With 4 bases clipped from V and 4 bases from J, the junction kept 3 bases outside the gene matches. CDR3 length equals 14 residues. CDR1 and CDR2 from the germline V gene are SGDLS and YYNGEE. CDR3: CASSPGTGGTEAFF. CDR3 nucleotides: TGTGCCAGCAGCCCGGGGACAGGGGGCACTGAAGCTTTCTTT.

J is TRBJ1-2 and V is TRBV28, with D possibly TRBD1 on 6 matching bases. CDR1 and CDR2 from the germline V gene are MDHEN and SYDVKM. Trimming left V 7 bases short and J 7 bases short, with 22 bases between. CDR3 size: 15 residues. The CDR3 nucleotides are TGTGCCAGCACCCTAAGCCCCGGGGGCCTACGTGGCTACACCTTC. It encodes CASTLSPGGLRGYTF.

This clone appeared once. The chain joins TRBV7-9 to TRBJ2-7; TRBD1 aligns across 9 bases. Trimming at V came to 5 bases and at J to 7 bases, leaving 12 bases not matched to a gene. Germline CDR1 reads SEHNR; CDR2 reads FQNEAQ (reference sequence). The CDR3 covers 15 residues. The CDR3: CASSETGTGRREQYF. The CDR3 bases are TGTGCCAGCAGCGAAACCGGGACAGGGAGGAGGGAGCAGTACTTC. Using reference TRBV7-9 and TRBJ2-7 for the parts outside the CDR3, the full variable domain is DTGVSQNPRHKITKRGQNVTFRCDPISEHNRLYWYRQTLGQGPEFLTYFQNEAQLEKSRLLSDRFSAERPKGSFSTLEIQRTEQGDSAMYLCASSETGTGRREQYFGPGTRLTVT.